This record looks at one T cell receptor (beta chain) sequence and its context. Its antigen remains unknown. The sample is drawn from a study of graft-versus-host responses after intestinal transplantation. Per germline, CDR1 WSHSY and CDR2 SAAADI. V was trimmed by 4 bases and J by 5 bases, leaving 13 bases between them. The CDR3 sequence is 14 residues long. Repertoires were generated with immunoSEQ multiplex PCR, while TCRdb's copy carries only in-frame clones and drops some. The table shows 70,000 to 95,000 clones, with 90% occurring only once. This clonotype was obtained from a human donor who received an intestinal transplant. The specimen was unstimulated CD4+ T cells sorted from spleen or lymph node cells, collected before intestinal transplant. The chain employs TRBV10-2 and TRBJ2-3; D is possibly TRBD1 (6 bases). Here the CDR3 reads CASSGSGAQDTQYF. CDR3 sequence (DNA): TGCGCCAGCAGTGGGTCAGGGGCCCAAGATACGCAGTATTTT.